Below are 22 T cell receptor beta chains sequenced from a single sample in a study of blood T cells in healthy people across ages. The use of a sample-barcoded 5' primer and a J-beta primer mix characterized a second PCR of roughly 7 to 12 cycles. TCRdb independently ran MiXCR on the 5' RACE reads; one entry per CDR3 protein. Of more than 900,000 distinct CDR3 sequences listed, approximately 26% are singletons. These data also formed part of another study, on T cells of mothers and their children.

The sample comprised blood. The receptors come from a girl aged 2 to 10 in good health.

This clonotype was seen a handful of times. As DNA, the CDR3 is TGTGCCAGCAGCCAAGAAAAGTTCCTGAATAGGAGCTATGGCTACACCTTC. It yields the protein CASSQEKFLNRSYGYTF. This chain joins TRBV3-1 and TRBJ1-2; D call uncertain. CDR3 length: 17 residues. V gave up 0 bases and J gave up 4 bases, with 18 bases separating them. Germline assignment: CDR1 LGHDT and CDR2 YNNKEL (reference sequence).

Only a few counts were recorded for this clonotype. The rearrangement joins TRBV29-1 to TRBJ2-3; D possibly uses TRBD1 or TRBD2 (6 bases each). The V and J ends lost 5 bases and 4 bases respectively, with 16 bases between them. In germline, CDR1 is SQVTM, CDR2 ANQGSEA. This CDR3 has 14 amino acids. The CDR3 bases are TGCAGCGTTAACGGGGGCGAGGTGGCAGATACGCAGTATTTT. Encoded protein: CSVNGGEVADTQYF.

The rearrangement uses TRBV15 and TRBJ2-3, with TRBD1 identical over 9 bases. The V and J ends lost 4 bases and 3 bases, in that order; junction bases with no gene match: 5. This CDR3 is built from 15 residues. The germline gives CDR1 LNHNV, CDR2 YYDKDF (reference sequence). Here the CDR3 reads CATSTWDRVTDTQYF. The DNA of the CDR3 is TGTGCCACCAGCACCTGGGACAGGGTGACAGATACGCAGTATTTT. The whole variable domain, filled in from reference TRBV15 and TRBJ2-3, reads DAMVIQNPRYQVTQFGKPVTLSCSQTLNHNVMYWYQQKSSQAPKLLFHYYDKDFNNEADTPDNFQSRRPNTSFCFLDIRSPGLGDTAMYLCATSTWDRVTDTQYFGPGTRLTVL.

CDR3: CSVRGGQETQYF. CDR3 DNA sequence: TGCAGCGTCCGGGGGGGTCAAGAGACCCAGTACTTC. The V and J genes are TRBV29-1 and TRBJ2-5, with 8 bases lining up with TRBD2. Germline V gives CDR1 SQVTM, CDR2 ANQGSEA. J lost 2 bases, V lost 6 bases, and 2 bases had no gene match. This CDR3 has 12 residues.

This clonotype came up a few times. The chain links TRBV20-1 to TRBJ1-5; D is unclear. The germline CDR1 and CDR2 sequences are DFQATT and SNEGSKA (reference sequence). Trimming removed 4 bases at V and 2 bases at J, with 9 bases between. CDR3 length equals 13 residues. CDR3 residues: CSAMGFGNQPQHF. The CDR3 bases are TGCAGTGCTATGGGTTTTGGCAATCAGCCCCAGCATTTT.

The chain employs TRBV11-3 and TRBJ2-3, with D tentatively TRBD1 (5 bases). Germline assignment: CDR1 SGHNT and CDR2 YENEEA. The CDR3 consists of 13 residues. Trimming removed 8 bases from V and 1 base from J, with 10 bases in between. CDR3 protein: CASVEGGTDTQYF. CDR3 coding DNA: TGTGCCAGCGTCGAAGGGGGCACAGATACGCAGTATTTT. The full variable domain, rest sourced from reference TRBV11-3 and TRBJ2-3, is EAGVVQSPRYKIIEKKQPVAFWCNPISGHNTLYWYLQNLGQGPELLIRYENEEAVDDSQLPKDRFSAERLKGVDSTLKIQPAELGDSAVYLCASVEGGTDTQYFGPGTRLTVL.

V gene TRBV20-1 combines with J gene TRBJ2-1; TRBD2 matches 8 bases. Germline V gives CDR1 DFQATT, CDR2 SNEGSKA (reference sequence). Trimming took 5 bases from V and 1 from J; bases not matched to a gene: 7. This CDR3 is built from 15 residues. CDR3 protein: CSAGPGGGSYNEQFF. CDR3 nucleotides: TGCAGTGCTGGCCCGGGCGGGGGGTCCTACAATGAGCAGTTCTTC.

The V gene is TRBV2, the J gene TRBJ2-3; TRBD2 agrees at 11 bases. V dropped 7 bases and J dropped 0; count of bases not matched to a gene: 12. Germline assignment: CDR1 SNHLY and CDR2 FYNNEI. The length of the CDR3 is 18 residues. CDR3 coding DNA: TGTGCCAGCAACCTGAGGCTAGCGGGGGGCTCTAGCACAGATACGCAGTATTTT. This encodes CASNLRLAGGSSTDTQYF.

V gene TRBV20-1 combines with J gene TRBJ2-3, with D unresolved. V was cut by 4 bases and J by 2 bases, with 4 bases left in between. The germline V gene encodes CDR1 DFQATT and CDR2 SNEGSKA (reference sequence). This CDR3 contains 11 residues. CDR3 nucleotides: TGCAGTGCTACGTACACAGATACGCAGTATTTT. This translates into CSATYTDTQYF.

This chain links TRBV28 with TRBJ2-5; the D is unclear. The J call may be in error: the DNA end matches TRBJ2-7 better. Germline CDR1 MDHEN, CDR2 SYDVKM. The CDR3 contains 14 residues. CDR3 in amino acids: CASSLYLQDYEQYF. As DNA, the CDR3 is TGTGCCAGCAGTTTGTACCTCCAAGACTACGAGCAGTACTTC.

The rearrangement links TRBV6-5 to TRBJ2-4, with D possibly TRBD2 on 7 matching bases. The CDR3 runs 14 residues. Trimming left V 7 bases short and J 6 bases short, with 16 bases between. CDR1 and CDR2 (germline): MNHEY, SVGAGI. The CDR3 reads CASKGGEMGNIQYF. The CDR3 region has the DNA TGTGCCAGCAAAGGGGGGGAGATGGGAAACATTCAGTACTTC.

This clonotype has just a few counts. V gene TRBV18 combines with J gene TRBJ1-3, with a weak D call TRBD1 (5 bases). The CDR3 has 15 amino acids. Deletions cut 2 bases from V and 8 bases from J, with 16 bases between. Germline V gene sequence: CDR1 KGHSH, CDR2 LQKENI. The CDR3 region has the DNA TGTGCCAGCTCACCAAGCGAATGGGACGGTCACACCATATATTTT. Translating gives CASSPSEWDGHTIYF.

The CDR3 sequence: CATSDGRRTGTGFTF. The CDR3 region has the DNA TGTGCCACCAGTGACGGACGCCGGACCGGGACAGGGTTTACCTTC. The rearrangement joins TRBV24-1 to TRBJ1-2; TRBD1 matches 9 bases. Germline values: CDR1 KGHDR, CDR2 SFDVKD. The CDR3 is made up of 15 amino acids. J lost 14 bases, V lost 4 bases, and 16 bases had no gene match.

This clonotype occurred a few times. V gene TRBV20-1 combines with J gene TRBJ2-5, with D possibly TRBD1 on 6 matching bases. The last part of the DNA fits TRBJ2-7 better; the J call may be wrong. Per germline, CDR1 DFQATT and CDR2 SNEGSKA (reference sequence). This CDR3 comprises 12 residues. CDR3 protein: CSGLGGSYEQYF. For the CDR3, the DNA is TGCAGTGGGTTAGGGGGATCCTACGAGCAGTACTTC.

This sequence joins TRBV2 and TRBJ2-5, with D possibly being TRBD2 (5 bases). This CDR3 is built from 13 residues. From germline, CDR1 is SNHLY and CDR2 FYNNEI. V was trimmed by 1 base and J by 4 bases, leaving 7 bases between them. As DNA, the CDR3 is TGTGCCAGCAGTGAAGGCGAGGGAGAGACCCAGTACTTC. Protein product: CASSEGEGETQYF.

This clonotype was seen a handful of times. CDR3 protein: CASSFGTESTEAFF. The CDR3 DNA reads as TGTGCCAGCAGCTTCGGAACAGAGAGCACTGAAGCTTTCTTT. This chain joins TRBV7-8 and TRBJ1-1; D call uncertain. CDR1 is SGHVS and CDR2 is FQNEAQ in the germline V gene. This CDR3 is built from 14 residues. V was cut by 3 bases and J by 4 bases, with 12 bases left in between. Full variable domain (missing parts from reference TRBV7-8 and TRBJ1-1): GAGVSQSPRYKVAKRGQDVALRCDPISGHVSLFWYQQALGQGPEFLTYFQNEAQLDKSGLPSDRFFAERPEGSVSTLKIQRTQQEDSAVYLCASSFGTESTEAFFGQGTRLTVV.

A few counts support this clonotype. The V gene is TRBV10-3, the J gene TRBJ2-7; D not certain. The germline V gene encodes CDR1 ENHRY and CDR2 SYGVKD. CDR3 length: 16 residues. V gave up 3 bases and J gave up 0 bases, with 15 bases separating them. CDR3 loop: CAISDWASRSSYEQYF. DNA for the CDR3: TGTGCCATCAGTGACTGGGCGAGTAGGAGCTCCTACGAGCAGTACTTC.

Worth noting for this clonotype: A much more abundant neighbour one base away suggests this may be a read error. The J gene is TRBJ1-1, the V gene TRBV7-3; 7 bases fit TRBD1. The length of the CDR3 is 14 residues. Per germline, CDR1 SGHTA and CDR2 FQGTGA. V lost 1 base to trimming and J lost 5 bases; unmatched junction nucleotides: 4. The CDR3, as DNA: TGTGCCAGCAGCTTAAAGGGGGCCGGGACTGAAGCTTTCTTT. Translating gives CASSLKGAGTEAFF.

DNA of the CDR3: TGTGCCAGCAGCTTAGTAGGGGACGCAGATACGCAGTATTTT. It translates to CASSLVGDADTQYF. The chain joins TRBV5-6 to TRBJ2-3; either TRBD1 or TRBD2 may fit D (5 bases each). In germline, CDR1 is SGHDT, CDR2 YYEEEE. The CDR3 has 14 amino acids. V was shortened by 2 bases and J by 4 bases, with 11 bases between the two germline ends.

This clonotype was counted only a few times. A junction end diverges from the germline sequence, so it may reflect a read error. CDR3 loop: CGAPTGSLGYTF. The CDR3 bases are TGCGGTGCTCCCACAGGCTCCCTTGGCTACACCTTC. The genes are TRBV20-1 and TRBJ1-2, with D perhaps matching TRBD1 (5 bases). The germline CDR1 and CDR2 sequences are DFQATT and SNEGSKA (reference sequence). This CDR3 is built from 12 residues.

The rearrangement joins TRBV7-2 to TRBJ2-3; D is undetermined. CDR3 length: 14 amino acids. Looked up from germline, CDR1 is SGHTA and CDR2 is FQGNSA. The V end lost 1 base, the J end lost 4 bases, and 9 bases lay between the germline ends. Written as DNA, the CDR3 is TGTGCCAGCAGCTTAGTCCCCAAGGCAGATACGCAGTATTTT. It specifies CASSLVPKADTQYF.

The chain carries TRBV4-3 and TRBJ1-2; D is unclear. Germline CDR1 LGHNA, CDR2 YSLEER. V lost 4 bases and J lost 5, with 17 bases in between. CDR3 length: 15 amino acids. The CDR3 loop reads CASSLEGAIIYGYTF. In DNA, the CDR3 is TGCGCCAGCAGCCTTGAAGGAGCGATAATTTATGGCTACACCTTC.